The sequence of this T cell receptor beta chain was determined in a study of cytomegalovirus exposure and HLA in healthy donors. General study findings and limits: Reported performance of the classifier showed diagnosis of cytomegalovirus status with high specificity and sensitivity.

Details on this clone: The antigen remains undetermined.

V was pared by 4 bases and J by 9 bases, with 14 bases between. Germline CDR1 and CDR2: SGDLS and YYNGEE. CDR3 length: 13 residues. The protocol was immunoSEQ multiplex PCR, while the TCRdb copy is restricted to in-frame clones and leaves out a portion. The table lists nearly 110,000 clones, about nine tenths of them singletons, with around 1.9% in the top ten. The donors belonged to the approximately 120-subject validation cohort, separate from the roughly 670-subject first cohort. The sequence was obtained from a woman between 18 and 29 years old in good health and CMV-seropositive. Sequencing used PBMCs. The gene calls are TRBV9 and TRBJ2-1, with D possibly being TRBD1 (5 bases). CDR3 nucleotide sequence: TGTGCCAGCAGCTCCCCCCAGGGTCCTGAGCAGTTCTTC. This encodes CASSSPQGPEQFF. Full variable domain (rest looked up from reference TRBV9 and TRBJ2-1): DSGVTQTPKHLITATGQRVTLRCSPRSGDLSVYWYQQSLDQGLQFLIQYYNGEERAKGNILERFSAQQFPDLHSELNLSSLELGDSALYFCASSSPQGPEQFFGPGTRLTVL.